This TCR beta chain is from a study of CD8+ T cells in alopecia areata. CDR1 is SGHVS, CDR2 FQNEAQ, per germline. The CDR3 loop spans 13 amino acids. Trimming removed 1 base from V and 7 bases from J, with 8 bases in between. This clone was counted between two and nine times. Its matching antigen is unknown. The identical CDR3 is also encoded by other nucleotide sequences in the sample. Whole-study results and caveats: Across lesional scalp, and particularly alopecia totalis/universalis, clonality surpassed that of normal scalp.

Isolated RNA was reverse transcribed into cDNA used as the sequencing template. Repertoires were generated with immunoSEQ multiplex PCR, while TCRdb's copy carries only in-frame clones and drops some. This table has about 180,000 clones, roughly 65% appearing once. The TCR was taken from a human donor with alopecia areata. The chain combines TRBV7-8 with TRBJ2-1, with TRBD1 as a possible D gene (6 bases). The sample consisted of CD4+ T cells sorted from blood, taken at week 0. The CDR3 sequence is CASSLGGPNEQFF. The CDR3 DNA sequence: TGTGCCAGCAGCTTAGGGGGGCCGAATGAGCAGTTCTTC.